This TCR beta chain stems from a study of T cells in Graves' hyperthyroidism and ophthalmopathy. Amplification of TCR beta CDR3 regions was performed using RNA transcripts as template. Primed by the HTBI set, a first-round RT-PCR was run on the TCR CDR3. MiXCR was run by TCRdb on the multiplex PCR reads, yielding one entry per CDR3 protein. This sample yields almost 600,000 distinct CDR3 sequences, of which 14% are seen a single time; less than 6% belongs to the top ten. Broader study findings: Appearing also in blood were most of the thyroid clonotypes expanded above 0.001.

V was pared by 5 bases and J by 6 bases, with 9 bases of the junction left unmatched. The CDR3 totals 15 residues. Germline V gene lookup returns CDR1 SGHTA and CDR2 FQGNSA. This clonotype has a count of ten or more. Antigen specificity is unknown. The genes are TRBV7-2 and TRBJ2-1; 8 bases agree with TRBD2. The receptor was derived from a woman aged 25 to 39 with Graves' hyperthyroidism that later progressed to Graves' ophthalmopathy. Sequenced input: blood. CDR3 DNA: TGTGCCAGCAGCGCCCAGCGGGAGAGGGGCAATGAGCAGTTCTTC. This codes for CASSAQRERGNEQFF.